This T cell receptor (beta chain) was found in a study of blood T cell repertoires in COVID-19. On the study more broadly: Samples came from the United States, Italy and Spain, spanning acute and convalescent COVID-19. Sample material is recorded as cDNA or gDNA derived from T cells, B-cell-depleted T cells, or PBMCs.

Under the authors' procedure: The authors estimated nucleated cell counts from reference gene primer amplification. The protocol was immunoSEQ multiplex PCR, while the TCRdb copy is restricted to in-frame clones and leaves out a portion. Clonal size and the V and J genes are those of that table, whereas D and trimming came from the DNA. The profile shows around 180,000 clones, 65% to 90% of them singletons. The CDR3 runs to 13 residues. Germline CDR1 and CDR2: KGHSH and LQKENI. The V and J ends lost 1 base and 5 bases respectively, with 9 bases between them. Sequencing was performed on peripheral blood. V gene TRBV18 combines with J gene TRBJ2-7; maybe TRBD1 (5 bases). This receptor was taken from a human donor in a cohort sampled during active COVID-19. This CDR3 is CASSPREGDEQYF. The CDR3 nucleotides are TGTGCCAGCTCACCACGGGAAGGGGACGAGCAGTACTTC.